This T cell receptor (beta chain) was recorded in a study of blood T cell repertoires in COVID-19. The overall study: COVID-19 samples from acute and convalescent phases originated in the United States, Italy and Spain. PBMCs, B-cell-depleted T cells, or T cells provided the cDNA or gDNA that made up the material.

The V and J ends lost 3 bases and 10 bases respectively, with 18 bases between them. Germline assignment: CDR1 LGHNA and CDR2 YNFKEQ. The CDR3 runs to 14 residues. The Seattle patients, enrolled during active infection, were followed longitudinally. Authors' data handling: Estimated nucleated cell counts came from reference gene primer amplification. Assay used: immunoSEQ multiplex PCR; TCRdb lists only in-frame clones, some missing. V and J calls plus clone size are reproduced from that table; the DNA served to infer D and trimming. Seen here are hundreds of thousands of clones, about 91% observed once, and the top ten hold roughly an eighth.

This receptor was identified in a woman aged 45-65 years with COVID-19, enrolled during active disease. The chain combines TRBV4-2 with TRBJ1-1; the D gene is possibly TRBD1 (6 bases). The sample taken for sequencing was peripheral blood. The CDR3 region has the DNA TGTGCCAGCAGCCACTCGCAGGGGCCGAGCGCAGCTTTCTTT. Translation: CASSHSQGPSAAFF.